The rows below give T cell receptor beta chains drawn from one sample of a study of neoadjuvant anti-PD-1 for oral cavity cancer. Sequenced by immunoSEQ multiplex PCR; TCRdb stores in-frame clones only, minus some. The sample includes just over 65,000 clones, approximately 81% of them seen just once. This material consisted of PBMCs, taken after nivolumab (anti-PD-1) treatment. These TCRs come from a person between 40 and 85 years old with oral cavity squamous cell carcinoma. The CDR3 runs from the conserved cysteine through the conserved F or W. D genes are given only for firm matches. Expanded clones are given a class, and other clones once, few, many or no size at all.

TRBD2 TRBJ2-3 TRBV2 few CASSGTRGGSTDTQYF TGTGCCAGCAGTGGGACCCGCGGGGGGAGCACAGATACGCAGTATTTT
NA TRBJ1-1 TRBV21-1 NA CASLPKHTEAFF TGTGCCAGCCTTCCGAAACACACTGAAGCTTTCTTT
TRBD2 TRBJ2-1 TRBV13 NA CASSLGHSGTSVNEQFF TGTGCCAGCAGCTTGGGTCACTCCGGGACTAGCGTCAATGAGCAGTTCTTC
TRBD2 TRBJ2-5 TRBV10-1 NA CASSGTSGNQETQYF TGCGCCAGCAGCGGGACTAGCGGAAACCAAGAGACCCAGTACTTC
NA TRBJ2-7 TRBV19 NA CASSRGQSYEQYF TGTGCCAGTAGCCGAGGACAGTCATACGAGCAGTACTTC
NA TRBJ1-5 TRBV6-4 NA CASRGPSPRLDFNQPQHF TGTGCCAGCAGGGGCCCTAGTCCAAGGCTAGATTTCAATCAGCCCCAGCATTTT
NA TRBJ2-7 TRBV2 NA CASSGLSYEQYF TGTGCCAGCAGCGGACTCTCCTACGAGCAGTACTTC
NA TRBJ2-7 TRBV28 NA CASSLWDAIPYEQYF TGTGCCAGCAGTTTATGGGACGCAATCCCCTACGAGCAGTACTTC
NA TRBJ2-7 TRBV18 once CASSPPFGGEQYF TGTGCCAGCTCACCACCATTCGGGGGCGAGCAGTACTTC
TRBD2 TRBJ2-7 TRBV7-9 NA CASSLRTSGTSSYEQYF TGTGCCAGCAGCCTCCGGACTAGCGGGACAAGCTCCTACGAGCAGTACTTC
NA TRBJ2-7 TRBV29-1 NA CSVGGEGPLREQYF TGCAGCGTTGGGGGTGAAGGACCACTACGAGAGCAGTACTTC
TRBD1 TRBJ2-5 TRBV5-1 NA CASSVDRGHEETQYF TGCGCCAGCTCCGTCGACAGGGGGCACGAAGAGACCCAGTACTTC
NA TRBJ2-7 TRBV2 NA CASSDRQVYSYEQYF TGTGCCAGCAGTGATCGACAGGTTTACTCCTACGAGCAGTACTTC
NA TRBJ2-1 TRBV5-1 NA CASSFTNNEQFF TGCGCCAGCAGCTTTACTAACAATGAGCAGTTCTTC
NA TRBJ2-3 TRBV19 once CASSKDSYTSDTQYF TGTGCCAGTAGTAAGGACTCCTACACCTCAGATACGCAGTATTTT
TRBD2 TRBJ2-2 TRBV5-4 NA CASSRGGQTGELFF TGTGCCAGCAGCCGCGGGGGGCAGACCGGGGAGCTGTTTTTT
TRBD1 TRBJ2-5 TRBV9 NA CASSMPGQVHF TGTGCCAGCAGCATGCCGGGACAGGTCCACTTC
TRBD2 TRBJ2-1 TRBV6-4 medium-sized CASSDSTSGSNEQFF TGTGCCAGCAGTGACTCGACTAGCGGGAGCAATGAGCAGTTCTTC